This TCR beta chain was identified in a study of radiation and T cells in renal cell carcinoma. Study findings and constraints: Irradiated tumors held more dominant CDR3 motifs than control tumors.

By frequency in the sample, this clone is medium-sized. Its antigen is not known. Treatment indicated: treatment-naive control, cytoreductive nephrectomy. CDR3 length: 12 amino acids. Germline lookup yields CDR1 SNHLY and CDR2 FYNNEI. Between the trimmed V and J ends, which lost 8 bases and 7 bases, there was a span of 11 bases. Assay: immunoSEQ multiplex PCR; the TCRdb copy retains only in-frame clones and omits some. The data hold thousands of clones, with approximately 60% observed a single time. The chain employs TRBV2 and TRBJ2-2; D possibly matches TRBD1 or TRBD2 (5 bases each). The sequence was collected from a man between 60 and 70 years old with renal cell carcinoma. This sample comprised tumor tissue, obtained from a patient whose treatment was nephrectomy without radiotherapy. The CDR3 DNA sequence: TGTGCCAGCCCCCAGAGGGGCGGGGAGCTGTTTTTT. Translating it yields CASPQRGGELFF.